The following is a T cell receptor beta chain sequence with its context. Possible read error: a much larger clone is one base away. CDR1 and CDR2 from the germline V gene are SGHTS and YDEGEE. Trimming took off 1 base at V and 5 bases at J, with 6 bases between the two ends. This CDR3 contains 12 residues. This sample was included in a study of shared clonotypes between healthy human individuals. Across the study: CD4 naive and memory got three plates each, CD8 naive two, CD8 memory one.

Assay: immunoSEQ multiplex PCR; the TCRdb copy retains only in-frame clones and omits some. The sample shows approximately 100,000 clones, over 65% of them seen only once. This TCR came from a woman aged 25-40 years in good health. Sequenced sample: memory CD8+ T cells sorted from blood. Described subset: CD45RO+ cells pooled with CCR7-negative TemRA cells. The rearrangement joins TRBV5-8 to TRBJ1-1, with D possibly matching TRBD1 (5 bases). CDR3 in DNA: TGTGCCAGCAGCTTGTCAGGGACTGAAGCTTTCTTT. Its protein is CASSLSGTEAFF. The full variable domain, completed using reference TRBV5-8 and TRBJ1-1, is EAGVTQSPTHLIKTRGQQATLRCSPISGHTSVYWYQQALGLGLQFLLWYDEGEERNRGNFPPRFSGRQFPNYSSELNVNALELEDSALYLCASSLSGTEAFFGQGTRLTVV.